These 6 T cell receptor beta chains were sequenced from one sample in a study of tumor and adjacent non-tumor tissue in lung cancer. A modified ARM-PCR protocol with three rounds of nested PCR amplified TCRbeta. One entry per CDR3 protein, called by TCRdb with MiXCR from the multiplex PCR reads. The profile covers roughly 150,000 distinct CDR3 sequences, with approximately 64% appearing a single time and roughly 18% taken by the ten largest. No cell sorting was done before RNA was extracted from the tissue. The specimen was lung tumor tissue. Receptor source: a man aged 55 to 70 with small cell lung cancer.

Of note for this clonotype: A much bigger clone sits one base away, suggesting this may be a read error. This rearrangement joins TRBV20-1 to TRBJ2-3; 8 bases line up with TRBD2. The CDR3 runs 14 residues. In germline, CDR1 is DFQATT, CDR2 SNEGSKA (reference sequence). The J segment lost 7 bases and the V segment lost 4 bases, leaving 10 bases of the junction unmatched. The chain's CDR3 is CSATSGGARHTQYF. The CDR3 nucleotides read TGCAGTGCTACCTCGGGGGGGGCTCGACATACGCAGTATTTT.

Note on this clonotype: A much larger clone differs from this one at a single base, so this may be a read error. CDR3 sequence (DNA): TGTGCCAGCAGAGGGCCGTACAATGTGCAGTTCTTC. Its protein product is CASRGPYNVQFF. This chain connects TRBV6-2 or TRBV6-3 to TRBJ2-1; no firm D call. The germline gives CDR1 MNHEY, CDR2 SVGEGT. This CDR3 has 12 residues.

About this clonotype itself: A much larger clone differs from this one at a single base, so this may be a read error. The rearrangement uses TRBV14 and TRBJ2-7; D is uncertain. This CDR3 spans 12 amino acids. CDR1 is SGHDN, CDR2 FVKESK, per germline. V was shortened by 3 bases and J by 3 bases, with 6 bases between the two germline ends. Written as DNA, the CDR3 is TGTGCCAGCAGCCATGACTTCTACGAGCAGTACTTC. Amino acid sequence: CASSHDFYEQYF. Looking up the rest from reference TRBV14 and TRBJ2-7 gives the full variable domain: EAGVTQFPSHSVIEKGQTVTLRCDPISGHDNLYWYRRVMGKEIKFLLHFVKESKQDESGMPNNRFLAERTGGTYSTLKVQPAELEDSGVYFCASSHDFYEQYFGPGTRLTVT.

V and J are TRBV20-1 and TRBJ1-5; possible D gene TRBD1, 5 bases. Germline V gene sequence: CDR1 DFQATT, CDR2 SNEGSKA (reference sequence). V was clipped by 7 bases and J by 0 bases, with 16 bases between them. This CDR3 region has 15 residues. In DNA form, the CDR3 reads TGCAGTGAAGGTTGGGGGTCTGATAGCAATCAGCCCCAGCATTTT. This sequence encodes CSEGWGSDSNQPQHF.

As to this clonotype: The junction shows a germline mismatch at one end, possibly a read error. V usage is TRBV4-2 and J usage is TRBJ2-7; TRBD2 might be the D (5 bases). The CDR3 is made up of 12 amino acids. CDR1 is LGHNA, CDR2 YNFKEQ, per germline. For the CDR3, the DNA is TGTGCCAGCAACCAAGAAGGTAGGGAGCTGTACTTC. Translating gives CASNQEGRELYF.

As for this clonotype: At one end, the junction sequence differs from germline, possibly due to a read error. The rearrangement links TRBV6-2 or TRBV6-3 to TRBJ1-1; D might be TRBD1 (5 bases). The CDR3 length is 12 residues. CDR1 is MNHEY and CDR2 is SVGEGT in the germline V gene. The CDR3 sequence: CARSYQGLDAFF. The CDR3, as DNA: TGTGCCAGAAGTTACCAGGGCCTCGACGCTTTCTTT.